This paragraph covers one T cell receptor (beta chain) sequence. The length of the CDR3 is 15 residues. V was cut by 5 bases and J by 5 bases, with 18 bases left in between. Germline V gives CDR1 SGHNT, CDR2 YENEEA. The data were taken from a study of cytomegalovirus exposure and HLA in healthy donors. TCRdb's table, derived via immunoSEQ multiplex PCR, lists solely in-frame clones and lacks some. This sample carries 66,000 or so clones, around 97% of them seen once, and the ten largest clones take around 1.6%. The chain couples TRBV11-3 to TRBJ1-1; possibly TRBD1 for D (5 bases). Material: PBMCs. The TCR was taken from a woman under 30 in good health and CMV-seropositive. CDR3 nucleotides: TGTGCCAGCAGCGCGGGGGGGGAGGGTGGTACTGAAGCTTTCTTT. Residues: CASSAGGEGGTEAFF.